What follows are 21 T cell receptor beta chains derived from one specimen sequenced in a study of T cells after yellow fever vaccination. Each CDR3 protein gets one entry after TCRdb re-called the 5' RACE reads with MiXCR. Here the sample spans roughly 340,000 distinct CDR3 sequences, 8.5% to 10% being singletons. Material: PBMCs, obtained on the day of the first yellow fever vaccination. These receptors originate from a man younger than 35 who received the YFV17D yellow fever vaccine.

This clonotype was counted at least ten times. The DNA for the CDR3 is TGTGCCAGCAGTGACACGTCGGGGAGCGCCACAGATACGCAGTATTTT. Protein product: CASSDTSGSATDTQYF. The chain joins TRBV6-4 to TRBJ2-3, with a tentative D call TRBD2 (5 bases). Per the germline V gene, CDR1 is MRHNA and CDR2 is SNTAGT. Trimming removed 2 bases from V and 2 bases from J, with 14 bases in between. This CDR3 region has 16 residues.

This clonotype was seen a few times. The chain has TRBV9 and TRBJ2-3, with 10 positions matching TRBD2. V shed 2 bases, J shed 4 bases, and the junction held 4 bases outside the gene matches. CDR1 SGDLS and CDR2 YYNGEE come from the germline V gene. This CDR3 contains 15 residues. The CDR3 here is CASSVLSGGADTQYF. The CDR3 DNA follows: TGTGCCAGCAGCGTTCTCAGCGGGGGGGCAGATACGCAGTATTTT.

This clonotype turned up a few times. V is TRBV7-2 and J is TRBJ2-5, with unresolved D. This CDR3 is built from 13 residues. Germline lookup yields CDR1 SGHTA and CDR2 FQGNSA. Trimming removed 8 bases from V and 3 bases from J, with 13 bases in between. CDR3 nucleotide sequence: TGTGCCAGCGGAGTCGGGCGTGAAGAGACCCAGTACTTC. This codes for CASGVGREETQYF.

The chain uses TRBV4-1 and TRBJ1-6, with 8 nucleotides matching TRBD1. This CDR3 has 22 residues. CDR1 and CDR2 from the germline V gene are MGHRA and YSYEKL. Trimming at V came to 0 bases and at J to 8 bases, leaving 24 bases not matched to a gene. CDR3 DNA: TGCGCCAGCAGCCAAGACTGGAGTGGACAGGGCCTCTCGGAGGTCTGGGATTCACCCCTCCACTTT. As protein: CASSQDWSGQGLSEVWDSPLHF.

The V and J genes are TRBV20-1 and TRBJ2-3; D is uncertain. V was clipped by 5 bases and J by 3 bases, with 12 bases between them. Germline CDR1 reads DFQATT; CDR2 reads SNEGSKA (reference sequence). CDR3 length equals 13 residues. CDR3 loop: CSAPRTQTDTQYF. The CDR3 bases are TGCAGTGCTCCACGGACCCAAACAGATACGCAGTATTTT.

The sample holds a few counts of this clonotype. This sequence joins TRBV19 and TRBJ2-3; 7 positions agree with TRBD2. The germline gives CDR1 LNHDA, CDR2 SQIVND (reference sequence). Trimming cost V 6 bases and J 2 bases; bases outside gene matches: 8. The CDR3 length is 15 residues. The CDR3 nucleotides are TGTGCCAGTAGAGCGGATCGGGGGGTCACAGATACGCAGTATTTT. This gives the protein CASRADRGVTDTQYF.

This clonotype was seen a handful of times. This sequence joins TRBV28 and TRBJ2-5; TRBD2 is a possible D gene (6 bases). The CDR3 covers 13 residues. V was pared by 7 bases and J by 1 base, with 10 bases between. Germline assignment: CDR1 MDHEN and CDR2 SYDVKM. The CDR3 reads CASTGTPQETQYF. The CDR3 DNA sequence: TGTGCCAGCACCGGGACTCCCCAAGAGACCCAGTACTTC. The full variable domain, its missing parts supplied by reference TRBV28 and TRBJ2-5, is DVKVTQSSRYLVKRTGEKVFLECVQDMDHENMFWYRQDPGLGLRLIYFSYDVKMKEKGDIPEGYSVSREKKERFSLILESASTNQTSMYLCASTGTPQETQYFGPGTRLLVL.

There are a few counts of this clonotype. The chain's CDR3 is CASSLVTRGATNEQFF. The CDR3 nucleotides are TGTGCCAGCAGCTTGGTAACTCGTGGGGCAACCAATGAGCAGTTCTTC. This chain connects TRBV5-6 to TRBJ2-1, with D perhaps TRBD1 (5 bases). CDR1 is SGHDT and CDR2 is YYEEEE in the germline V gene. This CDR3 region has 16 residues. Trimming pared 0 bases from V and 6 bases from J, leaving 16 bases between.

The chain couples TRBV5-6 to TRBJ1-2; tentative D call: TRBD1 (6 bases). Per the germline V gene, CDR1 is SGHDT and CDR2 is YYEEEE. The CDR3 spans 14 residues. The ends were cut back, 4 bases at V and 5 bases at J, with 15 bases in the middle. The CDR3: CASSRLTGSYGYTF. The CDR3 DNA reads TGTGCCAGCAGCCGTCTGACAGGTTCTTATGGCTACACCTTC. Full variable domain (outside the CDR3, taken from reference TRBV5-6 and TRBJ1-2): DAGVTQSPTHLIKTRGQQVTLRCSPKSGHDTVSWYQQALGQGPQFIFQYYEEEERQRGNFPDRFSGHQFPNYSSELNVNALLLGDSALYLCASSRLTGSYGYTFGSGTRLTVV.

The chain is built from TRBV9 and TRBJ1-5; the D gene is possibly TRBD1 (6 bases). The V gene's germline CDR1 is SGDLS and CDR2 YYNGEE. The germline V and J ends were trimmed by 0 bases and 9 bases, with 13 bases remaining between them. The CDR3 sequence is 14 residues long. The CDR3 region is CASSVGGGFWPQHF. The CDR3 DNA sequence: TGTGCCAGCAGCGTAGGGGGGGGCTTTTGGCCCCAGCATTTT.

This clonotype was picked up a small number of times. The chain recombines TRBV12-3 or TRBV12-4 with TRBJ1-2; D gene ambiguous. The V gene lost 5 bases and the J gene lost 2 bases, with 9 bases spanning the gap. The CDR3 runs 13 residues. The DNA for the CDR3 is TGTGCCAGCAGTGAGCAGACAAACTATGGCTACACCTTC. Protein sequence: CASSEQTNYGYTF.

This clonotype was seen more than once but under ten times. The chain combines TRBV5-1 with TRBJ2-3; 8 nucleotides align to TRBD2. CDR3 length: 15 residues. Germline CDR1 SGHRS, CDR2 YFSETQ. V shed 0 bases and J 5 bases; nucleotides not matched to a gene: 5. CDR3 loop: CASSLDGGAGDTQYF. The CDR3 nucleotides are TGCGCCAGCAGCTTGGACGGGGGGGCCGGAGATACGCAGTATTTT. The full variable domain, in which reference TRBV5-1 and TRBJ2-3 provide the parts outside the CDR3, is KAGVTQTPRYLIKTRGQQVTLSCSPISGHRSVSWYQQTPGQGLQFLFEYFSETQRNKGNFPGRFSGRQFSNSRSEMNVSTLELGDSALYLCASSLDGGAGDTQYFGPGTRLTVL.

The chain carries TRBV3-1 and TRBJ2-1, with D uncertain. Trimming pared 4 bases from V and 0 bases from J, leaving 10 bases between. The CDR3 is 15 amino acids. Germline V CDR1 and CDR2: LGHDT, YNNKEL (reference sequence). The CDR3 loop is CASSPYSSSYNEQFF. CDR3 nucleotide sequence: TGTGCCAGCAGCCCCTACTCCAGCTCCTACAATGAGCAGTTCTTC.

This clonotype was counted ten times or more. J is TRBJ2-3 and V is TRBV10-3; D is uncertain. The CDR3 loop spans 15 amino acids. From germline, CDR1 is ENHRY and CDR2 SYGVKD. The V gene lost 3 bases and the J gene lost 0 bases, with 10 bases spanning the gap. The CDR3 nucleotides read TGTGCCATCAGTGATGTCCGTCCGAGCACAGATACGCAGTATTTT. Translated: CAISDVRPSTDTQYF.

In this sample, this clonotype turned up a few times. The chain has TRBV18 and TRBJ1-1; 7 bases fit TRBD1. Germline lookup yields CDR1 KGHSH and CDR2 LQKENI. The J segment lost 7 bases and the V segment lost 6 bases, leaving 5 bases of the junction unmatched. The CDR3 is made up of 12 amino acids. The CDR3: CASSQGGFEAFF. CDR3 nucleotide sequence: TGTGCCAGCTCGCAGGGGGGGTTTGAAGCTTTCTTT.

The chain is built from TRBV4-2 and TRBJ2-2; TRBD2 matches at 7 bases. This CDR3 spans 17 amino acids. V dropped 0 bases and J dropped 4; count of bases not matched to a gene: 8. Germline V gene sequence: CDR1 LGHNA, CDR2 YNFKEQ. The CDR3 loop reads CASSQDGSSGPTGELFF. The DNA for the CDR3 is TGTGCCAGCAGCCAAGATGGATCTAGCGGACCCACCGGGGAGCTGTTTTTT.

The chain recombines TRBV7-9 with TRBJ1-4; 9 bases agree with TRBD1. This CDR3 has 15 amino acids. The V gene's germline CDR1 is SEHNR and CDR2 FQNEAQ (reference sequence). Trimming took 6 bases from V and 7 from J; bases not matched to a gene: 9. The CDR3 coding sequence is TGTGCCAGCAGTGCCACAGGGGGCGCGAGTGAAAAACTGTTTTTT. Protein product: CASSATGGASEKLFF.

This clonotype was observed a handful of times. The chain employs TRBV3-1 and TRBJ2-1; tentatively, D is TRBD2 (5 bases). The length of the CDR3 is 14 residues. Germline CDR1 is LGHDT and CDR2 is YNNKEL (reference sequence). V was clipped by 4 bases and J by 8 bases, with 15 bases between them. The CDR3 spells CASSLRTPGDEQFF. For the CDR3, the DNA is TGTGCCAGCAGCCTCAGGACTCCTGGGGATGAGCAGTTCTTC.

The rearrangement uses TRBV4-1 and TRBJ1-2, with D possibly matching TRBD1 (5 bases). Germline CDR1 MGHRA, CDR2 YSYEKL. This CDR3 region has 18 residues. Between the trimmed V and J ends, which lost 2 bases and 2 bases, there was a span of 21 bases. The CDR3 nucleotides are TGCGCCAGCAGCCAATTCTTCAAGCGGGGTCAGGGAAACTATGGCTACACCTTC. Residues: CASSQFFKRGQGNYGYTF.

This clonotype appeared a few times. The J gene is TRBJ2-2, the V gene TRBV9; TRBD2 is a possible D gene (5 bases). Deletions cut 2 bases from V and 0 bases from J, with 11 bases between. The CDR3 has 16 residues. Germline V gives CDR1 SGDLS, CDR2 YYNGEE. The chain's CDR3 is CASSVRGNANTGELFF. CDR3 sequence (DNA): TGTGCCAGCAGCGTTCGGGGAAATGCGAACACCGGGGAGCTGTTTTTT.

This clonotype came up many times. CDR3 nucleotides: TGTGCCAGTAGACCCTCTAGCGGCCAATACAATGAGCAGTTCTTC. Its protein is CASRPSSGQYNEQFF. The chain carries TRBV19 and TRBJ2-1, with TRBD2 matching 7 bases. The CDR3 contains 15 residues. Trimming took 6 bases from V and 4 from J; bases not matched to a gene: 9. Germline CDR1 LNHDA, CDR2 SQIVND (reference sequence).